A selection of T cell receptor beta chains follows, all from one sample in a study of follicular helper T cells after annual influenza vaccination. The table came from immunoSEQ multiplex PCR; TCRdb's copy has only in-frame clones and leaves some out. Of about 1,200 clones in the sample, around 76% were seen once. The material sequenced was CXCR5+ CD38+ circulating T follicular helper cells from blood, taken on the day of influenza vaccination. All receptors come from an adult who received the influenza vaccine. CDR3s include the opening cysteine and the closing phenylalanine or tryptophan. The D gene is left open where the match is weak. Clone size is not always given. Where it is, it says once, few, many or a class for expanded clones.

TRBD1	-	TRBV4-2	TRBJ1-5	CASSQGGGQGGNQPQHF	TGTGCCAGCAGCCAAGGGGGAGGACAGGGCGGCAATCAGCCCCAGCATTTT
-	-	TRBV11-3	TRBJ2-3	CASSLASTDTQYF	TGTGCCAGCAGCTTAGCCAGCACAGATACGCAGTATTTT
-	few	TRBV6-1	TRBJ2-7	CASSGAPRGQYF	TGTGCCAGTTCGGGGGCCCCCAGGGGGCAGTACTTC
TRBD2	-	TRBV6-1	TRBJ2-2	CASQGNSGGSGELFF	TGTGCCAGTCAGGGGAATAGCGGGGGGTCCGGGGAGCTGTTTTTT
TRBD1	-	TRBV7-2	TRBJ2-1	CASSLGGTGSYNEQFF	TGTGCCAGCAGCTTAGGAGGGACAGGGTCCTACAATGAGCAGTTCTTC
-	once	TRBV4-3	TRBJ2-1	CASSPKAGGYNEQFF	TGCGCCAGCAGCCCTAAAGCAGGGGGGTACAATGAGCAGTTCTTC
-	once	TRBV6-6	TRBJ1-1	CASSYPDSYTEAFF	TGTGCCAGCAGTTATCCGGACAGTTACACTGAAGCTTTCTTT
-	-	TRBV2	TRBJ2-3	CASSGLLTGGLTSTDTQYF	TGTGCCAGCAGTGGCTTGTTGACAGGCGGACTCACTAGCACAGATACGCAGTATTTT
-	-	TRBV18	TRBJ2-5	CASSPPVTETQYF	TGTGCCAGCTCACCACCCGTTACGGAGACCCAGTACTTC
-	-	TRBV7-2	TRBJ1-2	CASSFGSNGNYGYTF	TGTGCCAGCAGCTTTGGTTCGAACGGGAACTATGGCTACACCTTC
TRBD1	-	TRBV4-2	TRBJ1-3	CASSPQTGRTGNTIYF	TGTGCCAGCAGCCCACAGACAGGGCGAACTGGAAACACCATATATTTT
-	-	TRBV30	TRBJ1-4	CAWRPRGAGEKLFF	TGTGCCTGGAGGCCCCGGGGGGCGGGTGAAAAACTGTTTTTT
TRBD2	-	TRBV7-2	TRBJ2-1	CANGGRAYNEQFF	TGTGCCAACGGGGGGAGGGCCTACAATGAGCAGTTCTTC
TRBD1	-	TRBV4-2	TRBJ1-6	CASSQNAAGTGSSYNSPLHF	TGTGCCAGCAGCCAAAACGCGGCCGGGACAGGCAGCTCCTATAATTCACCCCTCCACTTT
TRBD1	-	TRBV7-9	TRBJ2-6	CASSLAVGQGSSGANVLTF	TGTGCCAGCAGCTTAGCGGTGGGACAGGGGAGCTCTGGGGCCAACGTCCTGACTTTC
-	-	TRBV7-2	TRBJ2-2	CASRPNQNRDGELFF	TGTGCCAGCAGACCTAACCAAAACAGGGATGGGGAGCTGTTTTTT
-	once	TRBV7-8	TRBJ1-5	CASSQDRVNQPQHF	TGTGCCAGCAGCCAAGACAGAGTCAATCAGCCCCAGCATTTT
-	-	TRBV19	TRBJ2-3	CASSPGDGYTDTQYF	TGTGCCAGTAGTCCAGGGGACGGATACACAGATACGCAGTATTTT
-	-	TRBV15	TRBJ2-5	CATSRDLETQYF	TGTGCCACCAGCAGAGATCTGGAGACCCAGTACTTC
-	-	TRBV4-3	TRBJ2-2	CASRHGVGELFF	TGCGCCAGCAGACACGGGGTGGGGGAGCTGTTTTTT
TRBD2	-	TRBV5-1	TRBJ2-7	CASSLDSGSVYEQYF	TGCGCCAGCAGCTTGGATAGCGGGAGTGTTTACGAGCAGTACTTC
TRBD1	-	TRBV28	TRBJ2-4	CASGTGAKNIQYF	TGTGCCAGCGGGACAGGAGCCAAAAACATTCAGTACTTC
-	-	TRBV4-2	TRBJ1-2	CASSQGEQGYGYTF	TGTGCCAGCAGCCAAGGCGAACAGGGATATGGCTACACCTTC
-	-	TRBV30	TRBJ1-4	CACEALSEKLFF	TGTGCCTGTGAAGCTCTCTCGGAAAAACTGTTTTTT
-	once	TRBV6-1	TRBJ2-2	CASSPRAGSTGELFF	TGTGCCAGCAGTCCCCGCGCGGGATCTACCGGGGAGCTGTTTTTT